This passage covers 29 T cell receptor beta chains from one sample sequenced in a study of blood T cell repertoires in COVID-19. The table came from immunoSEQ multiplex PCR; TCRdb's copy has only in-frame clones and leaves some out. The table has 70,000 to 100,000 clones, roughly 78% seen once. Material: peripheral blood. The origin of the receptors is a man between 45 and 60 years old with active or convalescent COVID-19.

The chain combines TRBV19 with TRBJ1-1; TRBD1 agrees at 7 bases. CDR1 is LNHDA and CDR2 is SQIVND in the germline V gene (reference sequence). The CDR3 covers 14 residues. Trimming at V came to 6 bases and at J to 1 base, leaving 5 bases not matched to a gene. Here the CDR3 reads CASSERQGNTEAFF. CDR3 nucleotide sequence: TGTGCCAGTAGCGAAAGACAGGGGAACACTGAAGCTTTCTTT.

CDR3 protein: CASSPLKRGVEETQYF. As DNA, the CDR3 is TGTGCCAGCTCACCACTGAAACGGGGGGTAGAAGAGACCCAGTACTTC. The chain has TRBV18 and TRBJ2-5; 7 nucleotides line up with TRBD2. V lost 1 base, J lost 3 bases, and 8 bases stayed unmatched. CDR3 length equals 16 residues. The germline CDR1 and CDR2 sequences are KGHSH and LQKENI.

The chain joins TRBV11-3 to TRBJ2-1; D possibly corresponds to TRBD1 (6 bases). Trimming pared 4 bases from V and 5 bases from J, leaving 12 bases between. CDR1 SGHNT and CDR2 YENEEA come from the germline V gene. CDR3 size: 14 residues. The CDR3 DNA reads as TGTGCCAGCAGCTATAGTGGACAGAACAATGAGCAGTTCTTC. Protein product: CASSYSGQNNEQFF.

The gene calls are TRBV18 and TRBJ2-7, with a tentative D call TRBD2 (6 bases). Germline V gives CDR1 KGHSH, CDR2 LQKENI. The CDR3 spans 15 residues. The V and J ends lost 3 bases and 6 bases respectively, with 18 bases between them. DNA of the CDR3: TGTGCCAGCTCACCTCTGGAGGGGATCCTGAGCGAGCAGTACGTC. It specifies CASSPLEGILSEQYV.

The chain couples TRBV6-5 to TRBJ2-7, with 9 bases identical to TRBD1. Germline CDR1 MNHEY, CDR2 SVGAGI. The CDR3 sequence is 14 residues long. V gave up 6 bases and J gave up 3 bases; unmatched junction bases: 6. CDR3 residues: CASRPGQGGYEQYF. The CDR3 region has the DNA TGTGCCAGCAGACCGGGACAGGGCGGCTACGAGCAGTACTTC.

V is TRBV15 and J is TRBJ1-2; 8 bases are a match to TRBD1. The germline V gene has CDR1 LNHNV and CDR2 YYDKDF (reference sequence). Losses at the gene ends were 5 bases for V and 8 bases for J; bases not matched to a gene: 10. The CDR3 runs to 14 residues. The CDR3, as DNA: TGTGCCACCAGCGGCGACAGGGGAGTAGGAGGCTACACCTTC. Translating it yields CATSGDRGVGGYTF.

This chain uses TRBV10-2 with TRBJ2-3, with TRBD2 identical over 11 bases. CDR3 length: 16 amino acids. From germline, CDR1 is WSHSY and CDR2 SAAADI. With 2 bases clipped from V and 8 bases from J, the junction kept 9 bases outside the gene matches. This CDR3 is CASSENSGGAGGTQYF. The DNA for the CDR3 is TGCGCCAGCAGTGAGAATAGCGGGGGGGCGGGAGGTACGCAGTATTTT.

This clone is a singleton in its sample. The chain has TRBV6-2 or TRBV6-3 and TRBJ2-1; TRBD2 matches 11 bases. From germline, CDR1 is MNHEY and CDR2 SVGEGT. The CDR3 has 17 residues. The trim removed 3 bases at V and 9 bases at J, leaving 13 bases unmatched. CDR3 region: CASSYTSGGWPGGEQFF. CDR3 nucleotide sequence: TGTGCCAGCAGTTATACTAGCGGGGGTTGGCCGGGGGGTGAGCAGTTCTTC.

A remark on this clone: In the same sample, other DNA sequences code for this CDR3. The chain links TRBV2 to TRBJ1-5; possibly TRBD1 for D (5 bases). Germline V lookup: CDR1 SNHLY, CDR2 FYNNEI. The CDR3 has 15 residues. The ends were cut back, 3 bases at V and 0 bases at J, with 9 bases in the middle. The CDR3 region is CASSEGGSSNQPQHF. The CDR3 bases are TGTGCCAGCAGTGAGGGGGGTAGTAGCAATCAGCCCCAGCATTTT. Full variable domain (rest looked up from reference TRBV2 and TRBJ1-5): EPEVTQTPSHQVTQMGQEVILRCVPISNHLYFYWYRQILGQKVEFLVSFYNNEISEKSEIFDDQFSVERPDGSNFTLKIRSTKLEDSAMYFCASSEGGSSNQPQHFGDGTRLSIL.

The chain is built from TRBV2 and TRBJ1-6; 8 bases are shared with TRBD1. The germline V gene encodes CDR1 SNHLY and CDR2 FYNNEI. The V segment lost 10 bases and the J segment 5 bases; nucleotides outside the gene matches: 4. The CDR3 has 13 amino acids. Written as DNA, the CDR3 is TGTGCCACGGGGGGACAGGATAATTCACCCCTCCACTTT. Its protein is CATGGQDNSPLHF. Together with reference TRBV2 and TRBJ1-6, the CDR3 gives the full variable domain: EPEVTQTPSHQVTQMGQEVILRCVPISNHLYFYWYRQILGQKVEFLVSFYNNEISEKSEIFDDQFSVERPDGSNFTLKIRSTKLEDSAMYFCATGGQDNSPLHFGNGTRLTVT.

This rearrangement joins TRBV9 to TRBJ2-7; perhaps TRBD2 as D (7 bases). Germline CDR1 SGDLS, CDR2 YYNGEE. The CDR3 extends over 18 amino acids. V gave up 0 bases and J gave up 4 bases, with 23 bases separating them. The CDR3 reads CASSVAPRTRQDKYEQYF. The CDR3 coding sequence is TGTGCCAGCAGCGTAGCCCCACGGACTAGACAGGACAAGTACGAGCAGTACTTC.

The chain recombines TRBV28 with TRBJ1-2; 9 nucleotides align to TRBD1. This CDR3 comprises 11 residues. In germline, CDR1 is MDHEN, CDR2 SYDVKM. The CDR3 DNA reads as TGTGGGACAGGGGCCCACTATGGCTACACCTTC. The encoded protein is CGTGAHYGYTF.

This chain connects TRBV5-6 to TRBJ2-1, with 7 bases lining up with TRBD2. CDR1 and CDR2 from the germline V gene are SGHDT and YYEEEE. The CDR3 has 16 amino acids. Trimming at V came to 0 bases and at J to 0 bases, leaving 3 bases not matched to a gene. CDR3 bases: TGTGCCAGCAGCTTGGGCCTAGCGGCCTCCTACAATGAGCAGTTCTTC. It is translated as CASSLGLAASYNEQFF.

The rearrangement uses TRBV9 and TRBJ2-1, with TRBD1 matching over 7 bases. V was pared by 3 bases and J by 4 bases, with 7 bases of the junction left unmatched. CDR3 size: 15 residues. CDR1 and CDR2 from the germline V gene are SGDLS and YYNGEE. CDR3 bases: TGTGCCAGCAGCGGGGGACAGAGGATTTACAATGAGCAGTTCTTC. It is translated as CASSGGQRIYNEQFF.

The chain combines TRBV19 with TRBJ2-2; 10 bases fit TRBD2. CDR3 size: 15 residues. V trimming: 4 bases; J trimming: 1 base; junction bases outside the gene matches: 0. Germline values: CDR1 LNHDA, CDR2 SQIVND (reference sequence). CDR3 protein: CASSRLAGNTGELFF. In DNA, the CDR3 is TGTGCCAGTAGTAGACTAGCGGGGAACACCGGGGAGCTGTTTTTT. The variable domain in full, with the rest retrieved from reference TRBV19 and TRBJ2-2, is DGGITQSPKYLFRKEGQNVTLSCEQNLNHDAMYWYRQDPGQGLRLIYYSQIVNDFQKGDIAEGYSVSREKKESFPLTVTSAQKNPTAFYLCASSRLAGNTGELFFGEGSRLTVL.

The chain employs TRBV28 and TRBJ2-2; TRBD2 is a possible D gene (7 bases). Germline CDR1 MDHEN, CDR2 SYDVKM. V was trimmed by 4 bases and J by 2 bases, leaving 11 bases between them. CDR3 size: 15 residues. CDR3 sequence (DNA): TGTGCCAGCAGTTCGGCGGGGGCCAACACCGGGGAGCTGTTTTTT. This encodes CASSSAGANTGELFF.

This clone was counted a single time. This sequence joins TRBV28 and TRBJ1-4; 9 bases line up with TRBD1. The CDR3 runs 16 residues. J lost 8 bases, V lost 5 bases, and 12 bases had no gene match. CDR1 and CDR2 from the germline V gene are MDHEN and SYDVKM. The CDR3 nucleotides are TGTGCCAGCAGTAGGGGGCTACAGGGGGCAGGGGAAAAACTGTTTTTT. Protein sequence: CASSRGLQGAGEKLFF.

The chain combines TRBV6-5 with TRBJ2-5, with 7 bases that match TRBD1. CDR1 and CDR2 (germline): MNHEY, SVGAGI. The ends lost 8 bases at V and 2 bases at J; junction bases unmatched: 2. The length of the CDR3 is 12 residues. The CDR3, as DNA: TGTGCCAGCTGGGGACAGCAAGAGACCCAGTACTTC. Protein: CASWGQQETQYF.

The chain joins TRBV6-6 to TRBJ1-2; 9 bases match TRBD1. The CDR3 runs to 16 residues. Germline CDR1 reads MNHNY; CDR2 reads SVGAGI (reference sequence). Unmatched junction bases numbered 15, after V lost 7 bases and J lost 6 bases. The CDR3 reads CASTLRTGALTNGYTF. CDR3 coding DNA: TGTGCCAGCACTCTCCGGACAGGGGCGTTAACTAATGGCTACACCTTC.

In DNA, the CDR3 is TGTGCCTGGTGGACACCAGGGCATACGCAGTATTTT. This sequence encodes CAWWTPGHTQYF. The chain couples TRBV30 to TRBJ2-3; perhaps TRBD1 as D (5 bases). The CDR3 covers 12 residues. V lost 5 bases and J 7 bases, leaving 13 bases between the germline ends. Germline CDR1 reads GTSNPN; CDR2 reads SVGIG (reference sequence).

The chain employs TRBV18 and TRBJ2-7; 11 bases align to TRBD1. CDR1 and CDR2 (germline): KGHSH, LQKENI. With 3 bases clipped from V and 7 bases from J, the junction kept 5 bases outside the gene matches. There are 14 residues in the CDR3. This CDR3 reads CASSPGTGGREQYV. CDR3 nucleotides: TGTGCCAGCTCACCCGGGACAGGGGGAAGGGAGCAGTACGTC.

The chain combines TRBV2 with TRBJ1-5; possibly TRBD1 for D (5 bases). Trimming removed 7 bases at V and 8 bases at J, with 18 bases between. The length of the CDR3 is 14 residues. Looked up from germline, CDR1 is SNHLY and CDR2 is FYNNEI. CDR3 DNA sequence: TGTGCCAGCATTGCCAGGGACGGAGGGGAGCCCCAGCATTTT. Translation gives CASIARDGGEPQHF.

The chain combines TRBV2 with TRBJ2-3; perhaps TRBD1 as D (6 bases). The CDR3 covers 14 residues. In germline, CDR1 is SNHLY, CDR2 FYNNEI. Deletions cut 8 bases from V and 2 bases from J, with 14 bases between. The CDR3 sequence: CASGDRSTTDTQYF. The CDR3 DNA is TGTGCCAGCGGAGACAGGTCGACCACAGATACGCAGTATTTT.

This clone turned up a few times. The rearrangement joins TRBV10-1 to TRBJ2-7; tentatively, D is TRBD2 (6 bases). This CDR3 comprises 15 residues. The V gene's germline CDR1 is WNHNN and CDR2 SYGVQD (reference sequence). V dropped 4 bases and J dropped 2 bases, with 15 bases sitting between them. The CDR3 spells CASSGGDLSTYEQYF. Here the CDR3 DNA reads TGCGCCAGCAGTGGCGGGGACTTATCCACCTACGAGCAGTACTTC.

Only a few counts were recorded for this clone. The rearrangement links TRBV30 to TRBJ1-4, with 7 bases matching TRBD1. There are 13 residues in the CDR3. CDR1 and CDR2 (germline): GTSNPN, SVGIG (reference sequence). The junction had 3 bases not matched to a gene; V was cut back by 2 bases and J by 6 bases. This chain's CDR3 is CAWSQGGDEKLFF. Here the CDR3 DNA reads TGTGCCTGGAGTCAAGGGGGCGATGAAAAACTGTTTTTT.

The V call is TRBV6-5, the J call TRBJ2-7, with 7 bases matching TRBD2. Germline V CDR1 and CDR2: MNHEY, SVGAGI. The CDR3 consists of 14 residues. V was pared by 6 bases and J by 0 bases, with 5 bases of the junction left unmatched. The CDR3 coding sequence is TGTGCCAGCAGCTGGGGGGGGACCTCCTACGAGCAGTACTTC. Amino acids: CASSWGGTSYEQYF.

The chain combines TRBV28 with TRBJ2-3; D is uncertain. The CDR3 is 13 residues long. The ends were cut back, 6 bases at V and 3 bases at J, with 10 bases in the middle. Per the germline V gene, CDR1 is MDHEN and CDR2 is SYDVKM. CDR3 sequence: CASSFHSTDTQYF. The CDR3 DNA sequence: TGTGCCAGCAGCTTCCACAGTACAGATACGCAGTATTTT.

The CDR3 nucleotides are TGCGCCAGCAGCGGACTAGCATCCACAGATACGCAGTATTTT. As protein: CASSGLASTDTQYF. This chain uses TRBV10-2 with TRBJ2-3, with 8 positions matching TRBD2. Germline values: CDR1 WSHSY, CDR2 SAAADI. With V trimmed by 6 bases and J by 2 bases, 4 bases remained unmatched. The CDR3 spans 14 residues.

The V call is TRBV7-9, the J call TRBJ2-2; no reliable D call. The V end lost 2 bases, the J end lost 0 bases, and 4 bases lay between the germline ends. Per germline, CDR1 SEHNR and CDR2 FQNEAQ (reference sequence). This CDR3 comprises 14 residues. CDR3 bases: TGTGCCAGCAGCTTACCGGCGAACACCGGGGAGCTGTTTTTT. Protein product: CASSLPANTGELFF.